This T cell receptor beta chain stems from a study of control samples from healthy donors and cancer patients. Assay: immunoSEQ multiplex PCR; the TCRdb copy retains only in-frame clones and omits some. This table has 50,000 to 75,000 clones, 70% to 90% appearing once. V lost 5 bases and J 1 base, leaving 11 bases between the germline ends. The CDR3 is made up of 14 amino acids. Germline V gene sequence: CDR1 ENHRY, CDR2 SYGVKD. The chain links TRBV10-3 to TRBJ1-2; no clear D. This clonotype originated in a man aged 35-49 years in good health. Sequencing used blood. In DNA, the CDR3 is TGTGCCATCAGTCTCGAAGGTGATAACTATGGCTACACCTTC. Protein sequence: CAISLEGDNYGYTF.